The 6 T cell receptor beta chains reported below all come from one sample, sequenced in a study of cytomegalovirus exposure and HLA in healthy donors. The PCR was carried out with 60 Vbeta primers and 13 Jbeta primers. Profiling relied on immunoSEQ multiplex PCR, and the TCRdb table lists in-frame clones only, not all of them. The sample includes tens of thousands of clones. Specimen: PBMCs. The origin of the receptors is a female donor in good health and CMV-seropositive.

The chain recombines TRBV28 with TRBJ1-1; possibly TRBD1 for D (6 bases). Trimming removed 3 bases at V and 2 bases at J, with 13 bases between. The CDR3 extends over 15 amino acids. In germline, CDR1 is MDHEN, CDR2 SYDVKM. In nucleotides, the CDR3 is TGTGCCAGCAGTTTGGGGGGGCGACCCAACACTGAAGCTTTCTTT. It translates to CASSLGGRPNTEAFF.

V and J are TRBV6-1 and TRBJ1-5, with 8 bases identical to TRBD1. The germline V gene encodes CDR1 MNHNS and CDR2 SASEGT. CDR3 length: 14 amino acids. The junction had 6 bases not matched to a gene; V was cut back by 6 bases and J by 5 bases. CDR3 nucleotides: TGTGCCAGCAGCCGGACAGGGAGGGATCAGCCCCAGCATTTT. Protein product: CASSRTGRDQPQHF.

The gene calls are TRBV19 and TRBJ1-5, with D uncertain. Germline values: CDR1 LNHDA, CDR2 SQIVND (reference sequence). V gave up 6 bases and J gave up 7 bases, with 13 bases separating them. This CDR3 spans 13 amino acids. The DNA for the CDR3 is TGTGCCAGTAGCTGGGTAGAGGGCCAGCCCCAGCATTTT. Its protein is CASSWVEGQPQHF.

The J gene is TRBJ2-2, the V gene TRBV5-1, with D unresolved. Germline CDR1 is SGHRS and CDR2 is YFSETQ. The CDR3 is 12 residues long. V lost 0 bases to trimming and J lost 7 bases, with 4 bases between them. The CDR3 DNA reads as TGCGCCAGCAGCTTGGACTTCGGGGAGCTGTTTTTT. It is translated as CASSLDFGELFF.

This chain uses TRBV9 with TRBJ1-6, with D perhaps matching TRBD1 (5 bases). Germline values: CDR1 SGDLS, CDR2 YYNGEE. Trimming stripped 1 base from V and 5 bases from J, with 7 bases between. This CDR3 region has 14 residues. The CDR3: CASSVQQDNSPLHF. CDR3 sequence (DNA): TGTGCCAGCAGCGTACAACAGGATAATTCACCCCTCCACTTT.

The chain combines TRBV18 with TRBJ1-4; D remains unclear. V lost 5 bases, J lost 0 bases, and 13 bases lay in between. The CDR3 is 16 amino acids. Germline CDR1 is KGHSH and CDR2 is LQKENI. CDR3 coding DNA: TGTGCCAGCTCAAGTAACGACGGGACAACTAATGAAAAACTGTTTTTT. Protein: CASSSNDGTTNEKLFF.